This T cell receptor (beta chain) derives from a study of T cell repertoires in cytomegalovirus infection. TCRdb reprocessed the reads via MiXCR and lists one record per CDR3 protein. The sample lists 150,000 to 200,000 distinct CDR3 sequences; 17% were seen once. Trimming left V 3 bases short and J 3 bases short, with 6 bases between. The length of the CDR3 is 13 residues. The germline gives CDR1 ENHRY, CDR2 SYGVKD. This chain links TRBV10-3 with TRBJ1-5; D not resolved. The sequenced sample was CD8+ T cells from PBMCs. This TCR derives from a human donor in good health (CMV status not recorded). Some clones in this sample may be carry-over from other donors' samples. Here the CDR3 reads CAISERLNQPQHF. CDR3 nucleotide sequence: TGTGCCATCAGTGAAAGGCTCAATCAGCCCCAGCATTTT.